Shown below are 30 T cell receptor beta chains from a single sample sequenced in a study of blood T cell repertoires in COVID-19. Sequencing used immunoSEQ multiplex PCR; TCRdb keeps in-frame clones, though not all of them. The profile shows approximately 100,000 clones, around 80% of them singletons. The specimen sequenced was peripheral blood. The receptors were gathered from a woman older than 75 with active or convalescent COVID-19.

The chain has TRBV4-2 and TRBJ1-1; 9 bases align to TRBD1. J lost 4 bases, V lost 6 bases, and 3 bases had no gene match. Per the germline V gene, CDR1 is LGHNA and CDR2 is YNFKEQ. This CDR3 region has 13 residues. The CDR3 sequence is CASRGDRATEAFF. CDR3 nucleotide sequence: TGTGCCAGCAGGGGGGACAGGGCCACTGAAGCTTTCTTT.

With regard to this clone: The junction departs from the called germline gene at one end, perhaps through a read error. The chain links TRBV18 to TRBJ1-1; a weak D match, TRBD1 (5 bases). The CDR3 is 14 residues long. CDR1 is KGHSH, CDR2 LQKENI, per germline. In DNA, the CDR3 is TGTGCCAGCTCACCTCGGGGGGGGAGTGGTGAAACTTTCTTT. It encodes CASSPRGGSGETFF.

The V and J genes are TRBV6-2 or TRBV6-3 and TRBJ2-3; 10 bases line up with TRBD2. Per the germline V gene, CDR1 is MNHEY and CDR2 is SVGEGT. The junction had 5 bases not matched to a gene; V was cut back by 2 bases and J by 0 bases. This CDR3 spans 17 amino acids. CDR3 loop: CASSYRLAGVSTDTQYF. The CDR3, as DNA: TGTGCCAGCAGTTACCGGCTAGCGGGGGTTAGCACAGATACGCAGTATTTT.

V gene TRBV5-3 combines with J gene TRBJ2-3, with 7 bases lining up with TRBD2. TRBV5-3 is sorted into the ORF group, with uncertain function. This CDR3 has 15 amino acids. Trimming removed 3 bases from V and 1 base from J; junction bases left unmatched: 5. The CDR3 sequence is CARSSMLAGTDTQYF. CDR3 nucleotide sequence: TGTGCCAGAAGCTCGATGCTAGCGGGCACAGATACGCAGTATTTT.

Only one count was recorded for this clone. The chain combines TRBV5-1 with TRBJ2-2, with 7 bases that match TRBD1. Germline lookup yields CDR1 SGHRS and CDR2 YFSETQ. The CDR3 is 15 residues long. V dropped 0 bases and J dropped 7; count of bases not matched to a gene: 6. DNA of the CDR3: TGCGCCAGCAGCTTGGGACAGGGTAAAGACGGGGAGCTGTTTTTT. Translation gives CASSLGQGKDGELFF.

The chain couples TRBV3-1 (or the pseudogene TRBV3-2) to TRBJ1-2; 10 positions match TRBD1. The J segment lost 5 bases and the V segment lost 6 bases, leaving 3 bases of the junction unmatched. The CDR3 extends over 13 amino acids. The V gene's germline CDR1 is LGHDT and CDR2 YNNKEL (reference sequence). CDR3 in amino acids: CASSRQGAYGYTF. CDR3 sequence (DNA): TGTGCCAGCAGTCGACAGGGGGCGTATGGCTACACCTTC.

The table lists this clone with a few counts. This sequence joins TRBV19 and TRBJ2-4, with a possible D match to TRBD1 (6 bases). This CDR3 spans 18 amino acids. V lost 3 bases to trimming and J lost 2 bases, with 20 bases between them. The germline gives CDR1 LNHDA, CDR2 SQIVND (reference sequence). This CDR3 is CASSMPRTALGTKNIQYF. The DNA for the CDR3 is TGTGCCAGTAGTATGCCTCGGACAGCCCTGGGGACCAAAAACATTCAGTACTTC.

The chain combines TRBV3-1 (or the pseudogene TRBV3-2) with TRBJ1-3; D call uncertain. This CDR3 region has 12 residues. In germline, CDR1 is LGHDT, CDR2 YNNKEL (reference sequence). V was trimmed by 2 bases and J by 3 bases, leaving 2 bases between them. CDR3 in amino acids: CASSQYGNTIYF. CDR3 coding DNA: TGTGCCAGCAGCCAATATGGAAACACCATATATTTT.

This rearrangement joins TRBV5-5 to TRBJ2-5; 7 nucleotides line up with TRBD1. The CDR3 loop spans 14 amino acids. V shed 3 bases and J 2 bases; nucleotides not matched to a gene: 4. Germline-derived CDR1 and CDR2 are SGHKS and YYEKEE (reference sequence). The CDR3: CASSSWTGQETQYF. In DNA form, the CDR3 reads TGTGCCAGCAGCTCCTGGACAGGACAAGAGACCCAGTACTTC.

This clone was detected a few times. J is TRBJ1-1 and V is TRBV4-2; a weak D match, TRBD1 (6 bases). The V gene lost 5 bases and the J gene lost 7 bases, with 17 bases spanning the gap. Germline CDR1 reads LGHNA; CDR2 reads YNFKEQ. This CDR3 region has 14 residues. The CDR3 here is CASSSRTGKHEAFF. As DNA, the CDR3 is TGTGCCAGCAGCTCGAGAACAGGGAAACATGAAGCTTTCTTT.

The CDR3 DNA follows: TGTGCCAGCAGCCCCGGCCTGGGGCCCACAGATACGCAGTATTTT. Its protein is CASSPGLGPTDTQYF. The V call is TRBV13, the J call TRBJ2-3, with a weak D call TRBD1 (5 bases). Germline CDR1 is PRHDT and CDR2 is FYEKMQ (reference sequence). Trimming removed 5 bases from V and 2 bases from J, with 14 bases in between. The CDR3 sequence is 15 residues long.

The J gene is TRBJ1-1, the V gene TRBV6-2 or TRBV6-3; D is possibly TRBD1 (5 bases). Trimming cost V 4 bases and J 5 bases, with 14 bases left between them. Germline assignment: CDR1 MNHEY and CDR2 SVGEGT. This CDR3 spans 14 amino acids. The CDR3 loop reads CASSLWTFETEAFF. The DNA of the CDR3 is TGTGCCAGCAGTTTATGGACATTTGAGACTGAAGCTTTCTTT.

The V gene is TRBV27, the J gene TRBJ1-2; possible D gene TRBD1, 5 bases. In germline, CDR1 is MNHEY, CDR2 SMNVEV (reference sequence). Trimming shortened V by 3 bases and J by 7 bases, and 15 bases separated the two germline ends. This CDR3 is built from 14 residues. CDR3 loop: CASSFFGRQGGYTF. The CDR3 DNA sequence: TGTGCCAGCAGTTTCTTTGGGCGGCAGGGTGGCTACACCTTC.

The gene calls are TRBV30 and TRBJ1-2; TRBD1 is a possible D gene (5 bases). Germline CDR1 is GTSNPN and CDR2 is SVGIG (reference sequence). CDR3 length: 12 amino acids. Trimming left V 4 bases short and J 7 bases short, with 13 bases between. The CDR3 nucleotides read TGTGCCTGGATGCGGGGGGAGGGTGGCTACACCTTC. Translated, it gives CAWMRGEGGYTF.

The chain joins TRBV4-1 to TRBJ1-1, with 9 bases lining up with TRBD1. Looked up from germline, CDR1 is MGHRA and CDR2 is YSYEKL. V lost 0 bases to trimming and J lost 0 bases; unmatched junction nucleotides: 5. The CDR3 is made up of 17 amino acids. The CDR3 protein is CASSQDGTGNVNTEAFF. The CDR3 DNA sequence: TGCGCCAGCAGCCAAGATGGGACAGGGAACGTGAACACTGAAGCTTTCTTT.

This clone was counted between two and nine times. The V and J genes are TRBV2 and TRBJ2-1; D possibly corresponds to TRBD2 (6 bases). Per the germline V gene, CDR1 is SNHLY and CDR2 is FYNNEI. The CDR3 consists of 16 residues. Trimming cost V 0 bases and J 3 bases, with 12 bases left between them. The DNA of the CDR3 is TGTGCCAGCAGTGAAGCGCTCACGGGGGTCTACAATGAGCAGTTCTTC. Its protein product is CASSEALTGVYNEQFF.

The CDR3 loop reads CATSAGDKDRGAYEQYF. The CDR3 nucleotides read TGTGCCACCAGTGCCGGGGATAAAGACAGGGGCGCCTACGAGCAGTACTTC. This chain connects TRBV24-1 to TRBJ2-7; 8 bases are a match to TRBD1. V trimming: 5 bases; J trimming: 2 bases; junction bases outside the gene matches: 13. The CDR3 loop spans 17 amino acids. Germline CDR1 and CDR2: KGHDR and SFDVKD.

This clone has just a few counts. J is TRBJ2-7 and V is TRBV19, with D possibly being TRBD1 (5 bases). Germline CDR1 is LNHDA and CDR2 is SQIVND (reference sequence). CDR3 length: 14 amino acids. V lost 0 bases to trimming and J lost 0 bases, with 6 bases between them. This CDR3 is CASSIDRDSYEQYF. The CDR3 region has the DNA TGTGCCAGTAGTATAGACAGGGACTCCTACGAGCAGTACTTC.

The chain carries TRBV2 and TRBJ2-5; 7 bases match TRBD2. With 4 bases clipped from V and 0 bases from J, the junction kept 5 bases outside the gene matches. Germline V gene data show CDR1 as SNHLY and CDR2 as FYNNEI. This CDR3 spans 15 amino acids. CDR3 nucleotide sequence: TGTGCCAGCAGTGGGGTAGCGGGCGACCAAGAGACCCAGTACTTC. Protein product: CASSGVAGDQETQYF.

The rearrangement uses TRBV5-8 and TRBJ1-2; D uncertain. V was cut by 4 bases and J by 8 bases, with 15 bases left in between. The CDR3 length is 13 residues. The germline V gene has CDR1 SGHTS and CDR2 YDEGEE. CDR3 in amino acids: CASSRLGVQGYTF. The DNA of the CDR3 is TGTGCCAGCAGCCGGCTCGGGGTTCAGGGCTACACCTTC.

For the CDR3, the DNA is TGTGCCAGCACGGTAGCCACCGGGGAGCTGTTTTTT. The encoded protein is CASTVATGELFF. V is TRBV2 and J is TRBJ2-2; D gene unclear. The V gene lost 7 bases and the J gene lost 4 bases, with 7 bases spanning the gap. CDR1 is SNHLY and CDR2 is FYNNEI in the germline V gene. This CDR3 spans 12 amino acids.

The CDR3 region is CASTPSGQGGFNYGYTF. CDR3 coding DNA: TGTGCCAGCACCCCGTCCGGTCAGGGAGGCTTTAACTATGGCTACACCTTC. This rearrangement joins TRBV7-9 to TRBJ1-2; D is perhaps TRBD1 (5 bases). This CDR3 is built from 17 residues. V lost 7 bases and J lost 1, with 22 bases in between. Looked up from germline, CDR1 is SEHNR and CDR2 is FQNEAQ (reference sequence).

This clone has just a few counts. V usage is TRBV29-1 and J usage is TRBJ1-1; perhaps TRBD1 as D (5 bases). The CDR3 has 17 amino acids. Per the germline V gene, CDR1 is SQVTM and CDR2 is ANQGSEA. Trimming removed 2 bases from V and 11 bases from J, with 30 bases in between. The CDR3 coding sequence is TGCAGCGTTGAATGGTTTTCGAGCGGGACGTCACAGAAAGGGGCTTTCTTT. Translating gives CSVEWFSSGTSQKGAFF. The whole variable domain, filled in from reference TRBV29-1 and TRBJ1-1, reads SAVISQKPSRDICQRGTSLTIQCQVDSQVTMMFWYRQQPGQSLTLIATANQGSEATYESGFVIDKFPISRPNLTFSTLTVSNMSPEDSSIYLCSVEWFSSGTSQKGAFFGQGTRLTVV.

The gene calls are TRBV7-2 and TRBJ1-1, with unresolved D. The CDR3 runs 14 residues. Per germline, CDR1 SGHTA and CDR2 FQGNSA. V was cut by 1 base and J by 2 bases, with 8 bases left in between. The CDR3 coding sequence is TGTGCCAGCAGCTTAGTAACCAGAAACACTGAAGCTTTCTTT. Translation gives CASSLVTRNTEAFF.

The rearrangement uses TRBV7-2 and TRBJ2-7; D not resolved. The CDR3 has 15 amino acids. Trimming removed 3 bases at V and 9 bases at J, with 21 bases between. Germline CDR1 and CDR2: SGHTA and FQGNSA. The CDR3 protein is CASSFGPGPYERQYF. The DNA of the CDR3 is TGTGCCAGCAGCTTCGGTCCTGGCCCCTACGAGCGGCAGTACTTC.

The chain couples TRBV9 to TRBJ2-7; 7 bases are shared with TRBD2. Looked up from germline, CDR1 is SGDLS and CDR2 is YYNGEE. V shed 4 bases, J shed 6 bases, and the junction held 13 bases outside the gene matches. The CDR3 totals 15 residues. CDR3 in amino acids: CASSPRQGGSSEQYF. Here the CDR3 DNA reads TGTGCCAGCAGCCCCCGCCAGGGCGGGAGTTCCGAGCAGTACTTC.

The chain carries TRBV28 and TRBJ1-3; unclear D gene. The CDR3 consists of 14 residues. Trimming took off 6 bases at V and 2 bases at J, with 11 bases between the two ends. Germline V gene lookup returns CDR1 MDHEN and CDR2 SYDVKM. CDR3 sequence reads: CASRRSGTGNTIYF. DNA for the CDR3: TGTGCCAGCAGACGATCCGGGACTGGAAACACCATATATTTT.

The CDR3 here is CASSFGQNEKLFF. CDR3 sequence (DNA): TGTGCCAGCAGTTTTGGGCAGAATGAAAAACTGTTTTTT. This chain links TRBV28 with TRBJ1-4; D ambiguous. V lost 3 bases to trimming and J lost 5 bases, with 7 bases between them. The CDR3 is 13 amino acids. Germline values: CDR1 MDHEN, CDR2 SYDVKM.

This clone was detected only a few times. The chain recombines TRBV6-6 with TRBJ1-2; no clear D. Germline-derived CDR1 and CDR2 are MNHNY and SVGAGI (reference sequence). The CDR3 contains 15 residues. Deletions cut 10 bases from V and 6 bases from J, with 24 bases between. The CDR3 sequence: CAISPGGRLPDGYTF. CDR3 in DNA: TGTGCCATCTCCCCCGGCGGCCGACTCCCAGATGGCTACACCTTC.

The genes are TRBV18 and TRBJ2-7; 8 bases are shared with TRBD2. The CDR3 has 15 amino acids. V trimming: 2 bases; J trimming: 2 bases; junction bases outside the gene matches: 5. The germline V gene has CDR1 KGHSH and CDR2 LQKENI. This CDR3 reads CASSPYAGGPYEQYF. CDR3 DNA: TGTGCCAGCTCACCATACGCGGGAGGCCCCTACGAGCAGTACTTC.